The present T cell receptor beta chain was sequenced within a study of blood T cell repertoires in COVID-19. Background on the study: Acute and convalescent COVID-19 specimens originated in the United States, Italy and Spain. T cells, B-cell-depleted T cells, or PBMCs provided the cDNA or gDNA that served as material.

Participants' reported clinical history set cohort assignment. Two negative PCRs, clearance, or symptom resolution had been documented for recovered Cohort 3 donors. Measured with immunoSEQ multiplex PCR; TCRdb has only the in-frame clones, and not every one. The sample holds some 250,000 clones; 70% to 90% are singletons and the top ten take 1.5% to 2%. Sequencing was carried out using PBMCs or T cells enriched from blood (not recorded which). The receptor was derived from a woman aged 45 to 65 who had recovered from COVID-19.

The CDR3 region is CASRTGTGTYEQYF. DNA for the CDR3: TGTGCCAGCAGGACCGGGACAGGCACCTACGAGCAGTACTTC. This chain links TRBV6-5 with TRBJ2-7; 8 positions agree with TRBD1. The CDR3 consists of 14 residues. From germline, CDR1 is MNHEY and CDR2 SVGAGI. The junction had 6 bases not matched to a gene; V was cut back by 6 bases and J by 2 bases.